Here is one TCR beta chain with its context. Its specificity is not known. The Oncomine TCR Beta short-read assay sequenced DNA from cultured CD4+ T cells. TCRdb re-analysed the PCR reads in MiXCR, keeping a single row per CDR3 protein. This table holds nearly 15,000 distinct CDR3 sequences, 45% to 50% found once. The CDR3 is 13 residues long. V lost 4 bases, J lost 4 bases, and 10 bases lay in between. CDR1 and CDR2 (germline): SGHTA, FQGNSA. This entry comes from a study of vaccination and CD4 T cells after COVID-19. Study details: Post-vaccination samples were procured at a median of around 72 days following dose two (range 14 to 241). Investigators stimulated cells with overlapping spike peptides drawn from SARS-CoV-2, HCoV-NL63, HCoV-OC43 and HCoV-229E. Study-wide results and limits: Among those convalescent, a median roughly 90% of reactive clones emerged solely post-vaccination.

Treatment described: 10-day PBMC culture with coronavirus spike peptide pools or control peptides (ViraFEST assay). TCRs were sequenced by ViraFEST after antigen-specific T cells had been expanded with peptide pools. The sample comprised CD4+ T cells from blood, cultured in vitro. The clonotype was recovered from a human donor who had recovered from COVID-19. The V call is TRBV7-2, the J call TRBJ1-2; D gene unclear. The CDR3 DNA follows: TGTGCCAGCAGCTCTGTCGGACCCTATGGCTACACCTTC. Encoded protein: CASSSVGPYGYTF.